Listed below are T cell receptor beta chains from one sample, sequenced in a study of cytomegalovirus exposure and HLA in healthy donors. Measured with immunoSEQ multiplex PCR; TCRdb has only the in-frame clones, and not every one. The repertoire has more than 95,000 clones, around 77% of them found once; the top ten carry 15% to 20%. The sequenced material came from PBMCs. All receptors come from a man in his fifties or sixties in good health and CMV-seropositive. Each CDR3 is given with its conserved first and last residue. The D gene is left open where the match is weak. For some rows the clone size is stated as once, few or many, or as a class when expanded; others skip it.

cdr3_nt	cdr3_aa	clone_size	j_call	v_call	d_call
TGCGCCAGCAGCCGAAGCCTTTTCACAGGGGAGGCGGAAAAACTGTTTTTT	CASSRSLFTGEAEKLFF	-	TRBJ1-4	TRBV4-1	TRBD1
TGTGCCAGTAGTATTGGCGGGCAAGTAACCTACGAGCAGTACTTC	CASSIGGQVTYEQYF	-	TRBJ2-7	TRBV19	-
TGTGCCAGCAGAACCCCCCCTCCGGGAGGCGAGCAGTACTTC	CASRTPPPGGEQYF	-	TRBJ2-7	TRBV6-1	TRBD2
TGCGCCAGCAGCTTCTTAGCGGGAGCCACCTACGAGCAGTACTTC	CASSFLAGATYEQYF	-	TRBJ2-7	TRBV5-1	TRBD2
TGTGCCAGCAGGATTACAGGGGTTTTGAACACTGAAGCTTTCTTT	CASRITGVLNTEAFF	-	TRBJ1-1	TRBV27	TRBD1
TGTGCCAGCAGGCAGCAGGGGGCGAACACCGGGGAGCTGTTTTTT	CASRQQGANTGELFF	few	TRBJ2-2	TRBV2	TRBD1
TGTGCCACCACCGGGACAGGGGGCGCAGGTAGCTCCTACGAGCAGTACTTC	CATTGTGGAGSSYEQYF	few	TRBJ2-7	TRBV28	TRBD1
TGTGCCAGCAGCCTAAGGAGCGGGATGGGGGAGAATGAGCAGTTCTTC	CASSLRSGMGENEQFF	-	TRBJ2-1	TRBV7-9	TRBD2
TGTGCCAGCAGCGGGGGGTCTCGCACAGATACGCAGTATTTT	CASSGGSRTDTQYF	-	TRBJ2-3	TRBV5-4	-
TGTGCCAGCAGTGTTGCGGGGGGAAACATTCAGTACTTC	CASSVAGGNIQYF	once	TRBJ2-4	TRBV2	TRBD2
TGTGCCAGCAGTGACAGGGGGCCGTCACTACTAGAGACCCAGTACTTC	CASSDRGPSLLETQYF	-	TRBJ2-5	TRBV2	TRBD1
TGTGCCACCAGCAAACGACAGGGCTGGAACACTGAAGCTTTCTTT	CATSKRQGWNTEAFF	-	TRBJ1-1	TRBV15	TRBD1
TGTGCCAGTAATCGGCAGGGTGCCGGAAACACCATATATTTT	CASNRQGAGNTIYF	-	TRBJ1-3	TRBV19	-
TGTGCCAGCAGTGAGCCGGAGACAGGGGAAGAGACTGAAGCTTTCTTT	CASSEPETGEETEAFF	once	TRBJ1-1	TRBV25-1	TRBD1
TGCGCCAGCAGCTTGGGACAGGGTGGACTATCGCAGTTCTTC	CASSLGQGGLSQFF	once	TRBJ2-1	TRBV5-1	-